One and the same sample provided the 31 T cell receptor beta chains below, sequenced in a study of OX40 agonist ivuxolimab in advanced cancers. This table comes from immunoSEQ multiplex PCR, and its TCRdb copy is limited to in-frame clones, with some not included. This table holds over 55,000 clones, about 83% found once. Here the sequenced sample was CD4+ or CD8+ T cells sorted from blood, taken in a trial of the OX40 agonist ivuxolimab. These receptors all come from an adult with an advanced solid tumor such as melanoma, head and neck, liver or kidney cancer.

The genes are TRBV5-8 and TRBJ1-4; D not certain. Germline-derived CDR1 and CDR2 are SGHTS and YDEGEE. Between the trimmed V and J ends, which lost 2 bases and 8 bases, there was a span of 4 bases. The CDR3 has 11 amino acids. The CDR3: CASSFYEKLFF. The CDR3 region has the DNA TGTGCCAGCAGCTTTTACGAAAAACTGTTTTTT.

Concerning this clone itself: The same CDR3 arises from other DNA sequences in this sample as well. CDR3 region: CASSLPKETQYF. In nucleotides, the CDR3 is TGTGCCAGCAGTTTGCCAAAAGAGACCCAGTACTTC. The chain joins TRBV5-4 to TRBJ2-5; D is ambiguous. This CDR3 comprises 12 residues. Looked up from germline, CDR1 is SGHNT and CDR2 is YYREEE (reference sequence). The V end lost 5 bases, the J end lost 3 bases, and 8 bases lay between the germline ends.

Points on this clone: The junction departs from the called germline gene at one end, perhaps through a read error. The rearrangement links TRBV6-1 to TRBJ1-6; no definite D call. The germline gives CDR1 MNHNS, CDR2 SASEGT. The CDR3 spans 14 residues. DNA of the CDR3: TGTGCCAGCAGGGAAGCGGGCCGCAATTCACCCCTCCACTTT. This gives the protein CASREAGRNSPLHF.

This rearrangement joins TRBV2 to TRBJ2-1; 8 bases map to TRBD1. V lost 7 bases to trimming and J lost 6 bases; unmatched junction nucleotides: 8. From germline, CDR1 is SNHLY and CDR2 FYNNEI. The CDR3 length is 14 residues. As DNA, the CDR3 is TGTGCCAGCACCATTAGACAGGGGTCCAATGAGCAGTTCTTC. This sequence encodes CASTIRQGSNEQFF.

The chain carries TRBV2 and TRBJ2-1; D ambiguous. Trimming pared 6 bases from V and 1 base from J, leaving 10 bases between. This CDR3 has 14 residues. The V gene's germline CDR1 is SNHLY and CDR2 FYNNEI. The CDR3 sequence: CASRVGLSYNEQFF. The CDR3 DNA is TGTGCCAGCAGAGTAGGGTTATCCTACAATGAGCAGTTCTTC.

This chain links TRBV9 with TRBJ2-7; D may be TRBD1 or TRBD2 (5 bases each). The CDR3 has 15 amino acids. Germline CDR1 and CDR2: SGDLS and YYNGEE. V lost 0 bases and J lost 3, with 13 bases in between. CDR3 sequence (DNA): TGTGCCAGCAGCGTAGCCGGGGACCCCAACTACGAGCAGTACTTC. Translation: CASSVAGDPNYEQYF.

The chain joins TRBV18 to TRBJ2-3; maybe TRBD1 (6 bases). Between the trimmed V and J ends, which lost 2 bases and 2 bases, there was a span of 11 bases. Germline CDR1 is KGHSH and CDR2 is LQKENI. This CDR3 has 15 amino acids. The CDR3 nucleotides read TGTGCCAGCTCACCAGGGTCAGGGGTCACAGATACGCAGTATTTT. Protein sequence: CASSPGSGVTDTQYF.

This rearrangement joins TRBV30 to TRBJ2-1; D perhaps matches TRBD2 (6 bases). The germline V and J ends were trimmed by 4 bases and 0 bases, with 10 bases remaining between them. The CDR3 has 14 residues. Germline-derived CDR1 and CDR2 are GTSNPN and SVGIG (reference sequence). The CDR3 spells CAWNAGNSYNEQFF. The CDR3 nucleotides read TGTGCCTGGAATGCGGGAAACTCCTACAATGAGCAGTTCTTC.

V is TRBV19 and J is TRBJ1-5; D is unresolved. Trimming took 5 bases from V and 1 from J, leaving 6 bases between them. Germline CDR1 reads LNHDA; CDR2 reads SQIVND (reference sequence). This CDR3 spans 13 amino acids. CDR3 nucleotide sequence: TGTGCCAGTAGTGGGTCAAGCAATCAGCCCCAGCATTTT. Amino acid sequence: CASSGSSNQPQHF.

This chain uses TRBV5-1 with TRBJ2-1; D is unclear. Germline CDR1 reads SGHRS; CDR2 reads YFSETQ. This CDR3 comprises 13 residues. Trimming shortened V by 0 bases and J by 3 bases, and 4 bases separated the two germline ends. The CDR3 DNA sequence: TGCGCCAGCAGCTTGGATATCTACAATGAGCAGTTCTTC. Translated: CASSLDIYNEQFF.

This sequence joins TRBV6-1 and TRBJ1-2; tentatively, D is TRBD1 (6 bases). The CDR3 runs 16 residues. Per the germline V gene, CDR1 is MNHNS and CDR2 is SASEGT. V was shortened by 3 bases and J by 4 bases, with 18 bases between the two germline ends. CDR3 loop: CASSEDLWGRVYGYTF. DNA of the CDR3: TGTGCCAGCAGTGAGGATTTGTGGGGGCGCGTCTATGGCTACACCTTC.

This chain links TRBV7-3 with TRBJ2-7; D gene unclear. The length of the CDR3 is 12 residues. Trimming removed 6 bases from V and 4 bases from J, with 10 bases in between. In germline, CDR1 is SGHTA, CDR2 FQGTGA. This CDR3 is CASRRAAYEQYF. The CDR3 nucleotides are TGTGCCAGCAGACGAGCTGCTTACGAGCAGTACTTC.

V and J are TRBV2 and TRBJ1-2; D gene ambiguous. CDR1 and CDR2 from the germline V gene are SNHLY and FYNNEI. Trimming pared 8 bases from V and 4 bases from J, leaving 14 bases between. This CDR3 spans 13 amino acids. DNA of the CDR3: TGTGCCAGCCTGTGGCAGTCTGGCTATGGCTACACCTTC. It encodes CASLWQSGYGYTF.

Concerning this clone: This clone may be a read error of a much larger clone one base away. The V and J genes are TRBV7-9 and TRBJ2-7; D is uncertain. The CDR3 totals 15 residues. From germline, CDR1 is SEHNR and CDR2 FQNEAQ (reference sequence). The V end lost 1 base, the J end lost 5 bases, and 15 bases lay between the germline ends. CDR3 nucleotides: TGTGCCAGCAGCTTAGTAACGGGTTCTTTGGACGAGCAGTACTTC. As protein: CASSLVTGSLDEQYF. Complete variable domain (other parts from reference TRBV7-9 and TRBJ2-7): DTGVSQNPRHKITKRGQNVTFRCDPISEHNRLYWYRQTLGQGPEFLTYFQNEAQLEKSRLLSDRFSAERPKGSFSTLEIQRTEQGDSAMYLCASSLVTGSLDEQYFGPGTRLTVT.

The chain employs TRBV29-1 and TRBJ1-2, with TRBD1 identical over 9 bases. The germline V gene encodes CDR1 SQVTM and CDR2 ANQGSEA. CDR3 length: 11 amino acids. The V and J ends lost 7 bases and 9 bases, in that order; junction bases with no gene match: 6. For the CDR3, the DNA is TGCAGCGCCCGACAGGGGGATCGCTACACCTTC. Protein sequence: CSARQGDRYTF.

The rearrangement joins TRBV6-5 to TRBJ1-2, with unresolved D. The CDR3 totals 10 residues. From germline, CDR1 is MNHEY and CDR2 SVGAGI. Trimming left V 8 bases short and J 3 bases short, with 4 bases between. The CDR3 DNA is TGTGCCAGCTGGCACTATGGCTACACCTTC. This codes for CASWHYGYTF.

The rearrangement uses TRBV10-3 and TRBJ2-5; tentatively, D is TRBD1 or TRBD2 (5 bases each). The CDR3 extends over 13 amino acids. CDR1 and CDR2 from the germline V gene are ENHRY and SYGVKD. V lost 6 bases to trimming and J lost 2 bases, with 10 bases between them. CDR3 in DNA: TGTGCCATCAGAGGGGACGGTCAAGAGACCCAGTACTTC. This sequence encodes CAIRGDGQETQYF.

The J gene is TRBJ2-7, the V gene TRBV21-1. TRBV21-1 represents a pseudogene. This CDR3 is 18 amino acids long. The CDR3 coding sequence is TGTGCCAGCAGCAAAGCAGGTCAACGGCAGTATAGCTCCTACGAGCAGTACTTC. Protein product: CASSKAGQRQYSSYEQYF.

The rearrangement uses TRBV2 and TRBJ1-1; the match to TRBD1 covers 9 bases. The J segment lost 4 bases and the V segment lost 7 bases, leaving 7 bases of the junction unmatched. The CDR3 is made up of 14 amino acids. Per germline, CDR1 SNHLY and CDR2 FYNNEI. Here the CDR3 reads CASIRETGGTEAFF. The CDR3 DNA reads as TGTGCCAGCATACGAGAGACAGGGGGCACTGAAGCTTTCTTT.

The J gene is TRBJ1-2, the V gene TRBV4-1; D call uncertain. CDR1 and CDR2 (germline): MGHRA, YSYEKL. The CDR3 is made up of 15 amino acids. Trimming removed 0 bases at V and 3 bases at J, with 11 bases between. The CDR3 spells CASSQDRSGYYGYTF. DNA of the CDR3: TGCGCCAGCAGCCAAGATCGAAGCGGATACTATGGCTACACCTTC.

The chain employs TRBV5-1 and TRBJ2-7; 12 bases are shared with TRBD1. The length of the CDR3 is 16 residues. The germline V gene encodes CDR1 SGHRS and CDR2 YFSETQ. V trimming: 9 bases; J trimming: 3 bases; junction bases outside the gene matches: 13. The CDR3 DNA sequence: TGCGCCACAGCAGGCCGGGACAGGGGGCGCGACTACGAGCAGTACTTC. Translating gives CATAGRDRGRDYEQYF.

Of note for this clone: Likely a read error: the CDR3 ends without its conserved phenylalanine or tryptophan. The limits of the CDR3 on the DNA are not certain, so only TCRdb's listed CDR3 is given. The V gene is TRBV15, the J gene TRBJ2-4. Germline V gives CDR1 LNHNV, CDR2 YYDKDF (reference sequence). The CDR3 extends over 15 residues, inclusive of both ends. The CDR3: CATSSETAPGPRVSL.

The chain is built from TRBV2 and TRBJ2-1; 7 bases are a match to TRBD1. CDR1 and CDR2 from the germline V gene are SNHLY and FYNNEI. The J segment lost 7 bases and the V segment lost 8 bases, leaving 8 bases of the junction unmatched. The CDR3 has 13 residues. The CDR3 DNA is TGTGCCAGCCTTCGGGACAGAGGTAATGAGCAGTTCTTC. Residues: CASLRDRGNEQFF.

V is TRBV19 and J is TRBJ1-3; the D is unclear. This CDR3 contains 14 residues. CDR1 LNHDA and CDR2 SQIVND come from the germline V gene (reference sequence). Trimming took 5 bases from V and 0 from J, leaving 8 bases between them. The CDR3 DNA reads TGTGCCAGTAGTCCATCGTACTCTGGAAACACCATATATTTT. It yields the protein CASSPSYSGNTIYF. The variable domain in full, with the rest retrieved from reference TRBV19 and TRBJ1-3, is DGGITQSPKYLFRKEGQNVTLSCEQNLNHDAMYWYRQDPGQGLRLIYYSQIVNDFQKGDIAEGYSVSREKKESFPLTVTSAQKNPTAFYLCASSPSYSGNTIYFGEGSWLTVV.

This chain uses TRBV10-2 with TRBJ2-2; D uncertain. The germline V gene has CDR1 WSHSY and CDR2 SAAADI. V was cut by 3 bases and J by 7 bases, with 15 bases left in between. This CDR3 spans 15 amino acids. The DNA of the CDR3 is TGCGCCAGCAGTGAATTGGGCCTGATAGGCGGGGAGCTGTTTTTT. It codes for CASSELGLIGGELFF.

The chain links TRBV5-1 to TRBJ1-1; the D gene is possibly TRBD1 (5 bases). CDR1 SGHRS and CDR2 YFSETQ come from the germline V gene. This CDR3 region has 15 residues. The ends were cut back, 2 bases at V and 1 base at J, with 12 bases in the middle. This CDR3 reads CASSFQVGGNTEAFF. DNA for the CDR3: TGCGCCAGCAGCTTCCAGGTCGGGGGGAACACTGAAGCTTTCTTT.

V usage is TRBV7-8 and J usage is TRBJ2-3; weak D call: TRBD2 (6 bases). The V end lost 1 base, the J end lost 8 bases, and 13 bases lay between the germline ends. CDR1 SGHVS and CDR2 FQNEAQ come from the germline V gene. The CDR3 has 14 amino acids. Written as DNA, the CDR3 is TGTGCCAGCAGCTTAGAGGGCGCAGCGGGTACGCAGTATTTT. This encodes CASSLEGAAGTQYF.

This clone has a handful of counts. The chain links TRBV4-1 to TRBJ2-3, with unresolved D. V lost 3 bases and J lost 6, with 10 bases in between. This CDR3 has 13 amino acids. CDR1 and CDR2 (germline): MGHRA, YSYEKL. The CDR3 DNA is TGCGCCAGCAGCCACAGTACGAGGGATACGCAGTATTTT. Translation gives CASSHSTRDTQYF.

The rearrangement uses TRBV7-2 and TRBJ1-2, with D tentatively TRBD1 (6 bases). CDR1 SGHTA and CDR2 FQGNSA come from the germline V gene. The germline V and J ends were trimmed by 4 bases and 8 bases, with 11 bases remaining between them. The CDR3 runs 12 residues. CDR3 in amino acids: CASSSQGEGYTF. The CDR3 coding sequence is TGTGCCAGCAGCTCACAGGGTGAAGGCTACACCTTC. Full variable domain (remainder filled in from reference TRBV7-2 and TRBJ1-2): GAGVSQSPSNKVTEKGKDVELRCDPISGHTALYWYRQSLGQGLEFLIYFQGNSAPDKSGLPSDRFSAERTGGSVSTLTIQRTQQEDSAVYLCASSSQGEGYTFGSGTRLTVV.

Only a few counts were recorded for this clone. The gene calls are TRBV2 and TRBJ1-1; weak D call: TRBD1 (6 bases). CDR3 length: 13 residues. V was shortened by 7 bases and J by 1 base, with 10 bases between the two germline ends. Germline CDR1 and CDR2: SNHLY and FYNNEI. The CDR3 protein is CASKGGRNTEAFF. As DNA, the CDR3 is TGTGCCAGCAAGGGGGGGAGGAACACTGAAGCTTTCTTT.

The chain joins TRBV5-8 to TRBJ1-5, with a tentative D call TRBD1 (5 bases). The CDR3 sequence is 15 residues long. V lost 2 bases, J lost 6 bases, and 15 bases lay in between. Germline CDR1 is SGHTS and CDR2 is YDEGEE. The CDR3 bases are TGTGCCAGCAGCTTCCCAATACTAGGGGTTCAGCCCCAGCATTTT. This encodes CASSFPILGVQPQHF. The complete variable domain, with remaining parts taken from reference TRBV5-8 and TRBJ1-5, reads EAGVTQSPTHLIKTRGQQATLRCSPISGHTSVYWYQQALGLGLQFLLWYDEGEERNRGNFPPRFSGRQFPNYSSELNVNALELEDSALYLCASSFPILGVQPQHFGDGTRLSIL.